These 14 T cell receptor beta chains originate from one sample sequenced in a study of blood T cell repertoires in COVID-19. Measured with immunoSEQ multiplex PCR; TCRdb has only the in-frame clones, and not every one. The sample holds tens of thousands of clones; over 65% are singletons and the top ten take 12%. The sample comprised peripheral blood. The source is a human donor in a cohort sampled during active COVID-19.

The chain carries TRBV5-5 and TRBJ2-3; 9 bases map to TRBD1. The CDR3 is 18 residues long. Germline V CDR1 and CDR2: SGHKS, YYEKEE (reference sequence). J gave up 1 base and V 4 bases, and 13 bases lay outside the gene matches. CDR3 nucleotides: TGTGCCAGCAGCCCGTCCCGGGACAGGGAGTACGGCACAGATACGCAGTATTTT. Translation gives CASSPSRDREYGTDTQYF.

The rearrangement uses TRBV5-1 and TRBJ1-2; D is perhaps TRBD1 (6 bases). Germline V gives CDR1 SGHRS, CDR2 YFSETQ. V was trimmed by 2 bases and J by 2 bases, leaving 10 bases between them. CDR3 size: 14 residues. The CDR3 DNA reads TGCGCCAGCAGCTTTCTGGGACACAACTATGGCTACACCTTC. Translating gives CASSFLGHNYGYTF.

This clone appeared once. The CDR3 reads CSVSSTGNTEAFF. CDR3 coding DNA: TGCAGCGTATCCTCAACTGGGAACACTGAAGCTTTCTTT. The chain has TRBV29-1 and TRBJ1-1; D is unclear. CDR3 length: 13 residues. Germline V gene lookup returns CDR1 SQVTM and CDR2 ANQGSEA. V was trimmed by 6 bases and J by 1 base, leaving 12 bases between them.

The rearrangement links TRBV14 to TRBJ1-1, with 8 positions matching TRBD1. The CDR3 is made up of 14 amino acids. Germline V gives CDR1 SGHDN, CDR2 FVKESK. Losses at the gene ends were 5 bases for V and 10 bases for J; bases not matched to a gene: 12. The CDR3 DNA reads TGTGCCAGCAGCTCCCGGACGCAAGGGACAGGAGCTTTCTTT. Protein sequence: CASSSRTQGTGAFF.

V is TRBV7-9 and J is TRBJ2-1; the match to TRBD2 covers 12 bases. The J segment lost 15 bases and the V segment lost 3 bases, leaving 12 bases of the junction unmatched. The CDR3 runs 15 residues. Per germline, CDR1 SEHNR and CDR2 FQNEAQ (reference sequence). CDR3: CASSLWTSGEGPRFF. DNA of the CDR3: TGTGCCAGCAGCTTGTGGACTAGCGGGGAGGGGCCACGGTTCTTC.

The genes are TRBV30 and TRBJ2-7; D might be TRBD2 (6 bases). In germline, CDR1 is GTSNPN, CDR2 SVGIG (reference sequence). The CDR3 has 14 amino acids. Trimming took 0 bases from V and 7 from J, leaving 16 bases between them. CDR3 DNA sequence: TGTGCCTGGAGTGTACGGAGGGGTTTAGGAGAGCAGTACTTC. It is translated as CAWSVRRGLGEQYF.

The chain employs TRBV7-2 and TRBJ1-1; 7 positions agree with TRBD1. Germline V gene sequence: CDR1 SGHTA, CDR2 FQGNSA. The trim removed 6 bases at V and 3 bases at J, leaving 10 bases unmatched. The CDR3 consists of 15 residues. CDR3 nucleotides: TGTGCCAGCAGTTACAGGGGAAATTGGGACACTGAAGCTTTCTTT. It translates to CASSYRGNWDTEAFF.

The chain couples TRBV18 to TRBJ1-3, with D perhaps matching TRBD1 (5 bases). Germline-derived CDR1 and CDR2 are KGHSH and LQKENI. This CDR3 spans 13 amino acids. V was shortened by 5 bases and J by 5 bases, with 10 bases between the two germline ends. CDR3 protein: CASSFQGRNTIYF. CDR3 nucleotides: TGTGCCAGCTCATTTCAGGGTCGAAACACCATATATTTT.

This chain links TRBV6-1 with TRBJ2-2, with D uncertain. Between the trimmed V and J ends, which lost 0 bases and 4 bases, there was a span of 12 bases. The germline V gene encodes CDR1 MNHNS and CDR2 SASEGT. The CDR3 sequence is 16 residues long. This CDR3 reads CASSEAMAQRTGELFF. Written as DNA, the CDR3 is TGTGCCAGCAGTGAAGCCATGGCTCAACGCACCGGGGAGCTGTTTTTT.

V and J are TRBV7-2 and TRBJ2-7, with D unclear. V was pared by 4 bases and J by 4 bases, with 11 bases between. The CDR3 loop spans 13 amino acids. CDR1 is SGHTA, CDR2 FQGNSA, per germline. This chain's CDR3 is CASSSSSPYEQYF. CDR3 nucleotides: TGTGCCAGCAGCTCTTCCAGTCCGTACGAGCAGTACTTC.

The V gene is TRBV28, the J gene TRBJ1-1, with 9 bases identical to TRBD1. After removal of 4 bases from V and 1 base from J, the junction contained 1 base not matched to a gene. Germline V lookup: CDR1 MDHEN, CDR2 SYDVKM. CDR3 length: 14 amino acids. The CDR3 DNA is TGTGCCAGCAGTTCGGGACAGGGGAACACTGAAGCTTTCTTT. Encoded protein: CASSSGQGNTEAFF.

This clone was detected a few times. The chain is built from TRBV7-9 and TRBJ2-3, with 8 bases fitting TRBD2. CDR3 length equals 13 residues. V was clipped by 5 bases and J by 5 bases; unmatched bases: 3. CDR1 and CDR2 from the germline V gene are SEHNR and FQNEAQ (reference sequence). CDR3 amino acids: CASSTSGGDTQYF. CDR3 DNA sequence: TGTGCCAGCAGCACGAGCGGGGGAGATACGCAGTATTTT.

The gene calls are TRBV3-1 (or the pseudogene TRBV3-2) and TRBJ2-2; TRBD1 is a possible D gene (5 bases). CDR3 length equals 15 residues. The germline V gene encodes CDR1 LGHDT and CDR2 YNNKEL (reference sequence). The germline V and J ends were trimmed by 4 bases and 3 bases, with 12 bases remaining between them. The CDR3 coding sequence is TGTGCCAGCAGCCTGTTTCAGGGTTACACCGGGGAGCTGTTTTTT. This gives the protein CASSLFQGYTGELFF.

This clone was seen a few times. This chain joins TRBV13 and TRBJ2-1; 9 nucleotides agree with TRBD1. The germline CDR1 and CDR2 sequences are PRHDT and FYEKMQ (reference sequence). The ends lost 8 bases at V and 8 bases at J; junction bases unmatched: 7. The length of the CDR3 is 13 residues. CDR3 in DNA: TGTGCCAGCGGAAAGGACAGGGGCCATGAGCAGTTCTTC. Amino acids: CASGKDRGHEQFF.